This T cell receptor beta chain was identified in a study of cytomegalovirus exposure and HLA in healthy donors. Study results and caveats: The investigators catalogued 150 to 200 TCR beta chains as cytomegalovirus-associated.

Losses at the gene ends were 6 bases for V and 5 bases for J; bases not matched to a gene: 10. The CDR3 covers 15 residues. Looked up from germline, CDR1 is MNHEY and CDR2 is SVGAGI. This clone has a handful of counts. Antigen: not known. The PCR used 60 Vbeta and 13 Jbeta primers. The protocol was immunoSEQ multiplex PCR, while the TCRdb copy is restricted to in-frame clones and leaves out a portion. The sample has some 110,000 clones; over 60% are singletons. Sequencing input: PBMCs. This receptor was identified in a woman aged 18-35 years in good health and CMV-seropositive. The chain links TRBV6-5 to TRBJ1-5, with 7 positions matching TRBD1. The CDR3 sequence is CASRLDRKVDQPQHF. The CDR3 nucleotides read TGTGCCAGCAGGCTGGACAGGAAGGTGGATCAGCCCCAGCATTTT.